This T cell receptor beta chain was identified in a study of blood T cell repertoires in COVID-19. Study background: Acute and convalescent COVID-19 specimens originated in the United States, Italy and Spain. From T cells, B-cell-depleted T cells, or PBMCs came the material, which was cDNA or gDNA.

V was trimmed by 3 bases and J by 5 bases, leaving 10 bases between them. CDR3 length equals 13 residues. Germline V lookup: CDR1 SEHNR, CDR2 FQNEAQ (reference sequence). This clone has more than one count but fewer than ten. In the study's own analysis: How many nucleated cells were present was estimated from reference gene primer amplification. Clones were read by immunoSEQ multiplex PCR, and TCRdb kept only the in-frame ones, dropping some. V and J calls and clone size are copied from that table; D and trimming were computed from the DNA. This table has 350,000 to 450,000 clones, 85% appearing once.

The sample consisted of peripheral blood. This sequence originates from a woman between 18 and 29 years old with acute or convalescent COVID-19. The V and J genes are TRBV7-9 and TRBJ1-1; D uncertain. CDR3: CASSLEVETEAFF. In DNA form, the CDR3 reads TGTGCCAGCAGCTTGGAGGTAGAAACTGAAGCTTTCTTT.